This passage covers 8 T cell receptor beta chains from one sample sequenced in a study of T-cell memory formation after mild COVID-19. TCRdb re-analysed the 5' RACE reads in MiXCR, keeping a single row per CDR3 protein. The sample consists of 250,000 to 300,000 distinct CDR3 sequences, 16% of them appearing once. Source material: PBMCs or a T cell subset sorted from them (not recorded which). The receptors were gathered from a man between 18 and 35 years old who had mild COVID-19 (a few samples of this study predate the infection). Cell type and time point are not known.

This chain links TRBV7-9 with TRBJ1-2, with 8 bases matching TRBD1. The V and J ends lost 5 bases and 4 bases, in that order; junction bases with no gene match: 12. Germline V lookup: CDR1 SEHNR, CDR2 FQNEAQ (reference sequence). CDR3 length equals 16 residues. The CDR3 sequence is CASSPPLQGDVYGYTF. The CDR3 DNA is TGTGCCAGCAGCCCCCCCCTACAGGGGGACGTCTATGGCTACACCTTC.

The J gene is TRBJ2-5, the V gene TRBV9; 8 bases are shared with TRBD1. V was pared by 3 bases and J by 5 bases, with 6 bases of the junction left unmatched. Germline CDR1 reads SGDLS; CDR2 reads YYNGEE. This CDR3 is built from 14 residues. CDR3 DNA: TGTGCCAGCAGCGCCACGACAGGGGTGGAGACCCAGTACTTC. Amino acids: CASSATTGVETQYF.

CDR3 region: CASSFEGEQYF. The CDR3 nucleotides read TGTGCCAGCAGCTTCGAGGGAGAGCAGTACTTC. J is TRBJ2-7 and V is TRBV7-8; D possibly corresponds to TRBD2 (5 bases). The V end was cut by 3 bases, the J end by 7 bases, with 7 bases between. CDR3 length equals 11 residues. Looked up from germline, CDR1 is SGHVS and CDR2 is FQNEAQ.

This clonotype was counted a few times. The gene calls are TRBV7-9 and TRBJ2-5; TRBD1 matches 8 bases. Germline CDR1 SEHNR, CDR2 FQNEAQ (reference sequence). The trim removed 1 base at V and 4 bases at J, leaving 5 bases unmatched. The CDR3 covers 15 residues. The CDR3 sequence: CASSLVTGVGETQYF. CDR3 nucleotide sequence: TGTGCCAGCAGCTTAGTGACAGGGGTTGGAGAGACCCAGTACTTC.

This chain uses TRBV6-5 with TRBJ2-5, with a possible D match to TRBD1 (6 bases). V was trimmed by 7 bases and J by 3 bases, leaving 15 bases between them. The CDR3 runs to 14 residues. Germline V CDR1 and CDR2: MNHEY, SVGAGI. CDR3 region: CASKTDSTKETQYF. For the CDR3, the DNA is TGTGCCAGCAAGACGGACAGTACGAAAGAGACCCAGTACTTC.

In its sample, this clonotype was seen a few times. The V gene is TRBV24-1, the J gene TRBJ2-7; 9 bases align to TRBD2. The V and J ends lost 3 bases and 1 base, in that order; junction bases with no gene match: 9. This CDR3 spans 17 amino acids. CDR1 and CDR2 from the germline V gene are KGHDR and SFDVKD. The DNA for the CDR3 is TGTGCCACCAGTGATCCCTTAGCGGGGGCGACATCCTACGAGCAGTACTTC. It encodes CATSDPLAGATSYEQYF.

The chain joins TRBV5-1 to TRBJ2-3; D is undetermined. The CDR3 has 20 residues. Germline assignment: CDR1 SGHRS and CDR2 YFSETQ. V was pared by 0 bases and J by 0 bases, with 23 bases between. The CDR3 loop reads CASSLGPHHRDKTSTDTQYF. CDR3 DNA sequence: TGCGCCAGCAGCTTGGGACCCCACCATCGCGACAAAACTAGCACAGATACGCAGTATTTT.

The CDR3 is CASGAGTDTQYF. DNA of the CDR3: TGTGCCAGCGGGGCCGGCACAGATACGCAGTATTTT. The chain uses TRBV7-9 and TRBJ2-3; TRBD1 is a possible D gene (5 bases). With 8 bases removed from V and 1 base from J, the gap between germline ends came to 7 bases. Per germline, CDR1 SEHNR and CDR2 FQNEAQ (reference sequence). CDR3 length: 12 amino acids.